The rows below give T cell receptor beta chains drawn from one sample of a study of vaccination and CD4 T cells after COVID-19. MiXCR, applied by TCRdb to the PCR reads, yields one record per CDR3 protein. The sample carries 12,000 or so distinct CDR3 sequences, approximately 61% recorded once. Antigen specificity for these receptors is unknown. Sequencing was carried out using CD4+ T cells from blood, cultured in vitro. Receptor source: a human donor who had recovered from COVID-19. The CDR3 runs from the conserved cysteine through the conserved F or W. D genes are given only for firm matches. Size is omitted from some rows. Given values are once, few, many or a class for expanded clones.

j_call | clone_size | d_call | v_call | cdr3_aa | cdr3_nt
TRBJ1-2 | few | - | TRBV7-3 | CASSLGLGGYTF | TGTGCCAGCAGCTTAGGATTGGGCGGCTACACCTTC
TRBJ2-5 | once | - | TRBV24-1 | CATGRGNQETQYF | TGTGCCACCGGTCGGGGGAACCAAGAGACCCAGTACTTC
TRBJ2-5 | - | TRBD1 | TRBV6-1 | CASRRPGQPTQYF | TGTGCCAGCAGACGTCCGGGACAGCCTACCCAGTACTTC
TRBJ2-3 | - | - | TRBV24-1 | CATREGGSTDTQYF | TGTGCCACCAGAGAAGGAGGCAGCACAGATACGCAGTATTTT
TRBJ2-7 | few | TRBD2 | TRBV28 | CASSQPGLATEQYF | TGTGCCAGCAGTCAGCCGGGACTAGCGACCGAGCAGTACTTC
TRBJ1-2 | few | - | TRBV7-2 | CASSLVGQGSGYTF | TGTGCCAGCAGCTTAGTAGGCCAGGGGTCCGGCTACACCTTC
TRBJ2-5 | - | - | TRBV21-1 | CASSKVSTGCNLETQYF | TGTGCCAGCAGCAAAGTGAGCACAGGGTGCAACCTCGAGACCCAGTACTTC
TRBJ2-2 | - | - | TRBV6-5 | CASSYFHNTGELFF | TGTGCCAGCAGTTATTTCCATAACACCGGGGAGCTGTTTTTT
TRBJ2-7 | once | - | TRBV5-1 | CASSLVADSSYEQYF | TGCGCCAGCAGCTTGGTAGCGGACAGCTCCTACGAGCAGTACTTC
TRBJ1-1 | - | - | TRBV12-3/TRBV12-4 | CASSFTGTEAFF | TGTGCCAGCAGTTTTACGGGCACTGAAGCTTTCTTT
TRBJ1-1 | - | - | TRBV19 | CASSIDRPNTEAFF | TGTGCCAGTAGTATAGACCGGCCGAACACTGAAGCTTTCTTT
TRBJ2-1 | few | - | TRBV7-8 | CASSPGGYNEQFF | TGTGCCAGCAGCCCCGGCGGTTACAATGAGCAGTTCTTC
TRBJ2-4 | - | TRBD2 | TRBV20-1 | CSASSASSGSGGNIQYF | TGCAGTGCTAGTTCCGCAAGTAGCGGGAGCGGTGGTAACATTCAGTACTTC
TRBJ2-2 | - | TRBD2 | TRBV7-2 | CASSLALAGVSGELFF | TGTGCCAGCAGCTTAGCGTTAGCGGGAGTATCCGGGGAGCTGTTTTTT
TRBJ1-1 | - | - | TRBV27 | CASIDRKGWGTEAFF | TGTGCCAGCATCGATAGAAAAGGGTGGGGGACTGAAGCTTTCTTT
TRBJ2-1 | - | TRBD2 | TRBV11-2 | CASSLAPSGRGYNEQFF | TGTGCCAGCAGCTTAGCCCCTAGCGGGAGAGGATACAATGAGCAGTTCTTC
TRBJ2-2 | large | TRBD1 | TRBV7-9 | CASSLRGQAALGELFF | TGTGCCAGCAGCTTACGGGGACAGGCTGCCCTCGGGGAGCTGTTTTTT
TRBJ1-2 | few | - | TRBV20-1 | CSARAGVTSYGYTF | TGCAGTGCTAGGGCGGGCGTGACCTCCTATGGCTACACCTTC
TRBJ2-5 | few | - | TRBV7-9 | CASSLVRGETQYF | TGTGCCAGCAGCTTAGTGAGGGGAGAGACCCAGTACTTC
TRBJ2-3 | - | TRBD2 | TRBV10-1 | CASSEGLAGGTSTDTQYF | TGCGCCAGCAGTGAGGGGCTAGCGGGAGGTACTAGCACAGATACGCAGTATTTT
TRBJ2-3 | few | - | TRBV6-4 | CASSAQLEGTQYF | TGTGCCAGCAGTGCCCAACTGGAAGGTACGCAGTATTTT
TRBJ2-6 | - | - | TRBV29-1 | CSVNQGAGANVLTF | TGCAGCGTTAACCAGGGCGCTGGGGCCAACGTCCTGACTTTC
TRBJ2-7 | few | - | TRBV28 | CASRARREQYF | TGTGCCAGCAGGGCTAGGCGCGAGCAGTACTTC
TRBJ2-3 | few | TRBD2 | TRBV29-1 | CSVGGLAGVYDRNTQYF | TGCAGCGTCGGCGGACTAGCGGGAGTTTACGATAGGAATACGCAGTATTTT
TRBJ2-3 | few | - | TRBV2 | CASSGRGGTDTQYF | TGTGCCAGCAGTGGCAGGGGGGGCACAGATACGCAGTATTTT
TRBJ1-5 | - | TRBD1 | TRBV4-3 | CASSQRAGGQPQHF | TGCGCCAGCAGCCAACGGGCAGGGGGTCAGCCCCAGCATTTT
TRBJ1-3 | medium-sized | - | TRBV5-1 | CASSLDSGSGNTIYF | TGCGCCAGCAGCTTGGACTCAGGCTCTGGAAACACCATATATTTT
TRBJ2-2 | few | - | TRBV24-1 | CATSDRPGNGELFF | TGTGCCACCAGTGATCGACCGGGTAATGGGGAGCTGTTTTTT
TRBJ1-3 | - | - | TRBV19 | CASHIGGRGNTIYF | TGTGCCAGTCACATCGGGGGGAGAGGAAACACCATATATTTT
TRBJ2-2 | once | TRBD1 | TRBV10-1 | CASSRTGQNTGELFF | TGCGCCAGCAGCCGGACAGGGCAGAACACCGGGGAGCTGTTTTTT
TRBJ1-1 | - | - | TRBV28 | CASSLFTDYTEAFF | TGTGCCAGCAGTTTATTTACTGACTACACTGAAGCTTTCTTT
TRBJ2-3 | - | - | TRBV7-2 | CASSLRPYTQYF | TGTGCCAGCAGCTTGCGACCATATACGCAGTATTTT
TRBJ1-3 | - | - | TRBV7-2 | CASSPTQDVHSGNTIYF | TGTGCCAGCAGCCCAACTCAGGACGTACACTCTGGAAACACCATATATTTT
TRBJ2-5 | few | - | TRBV7-9 | CASSTGLTQETQYF | TGTGCCAGCAGTACGGGACTGACGCAAGAGACCCAGTACTTC
TRBJ2-7 | once | TRBD1 | TRBV11-2 | CASSSLPGIQGTSFYEQYF | TGTGCCAGCAGCTCCCTCCCGGGTATACAGGGGACAAGTTTCTACGAGCAGTACTTC
TRBJ1-2 | - | - | TRBV7-2 | CASSLAGGVNYGYTF | TGTGCCAGCAGCTTAGCGGGGGGGGTTAACTATGGCTACACCTTC
TRBJ1-1 | - | - | TRBV6-5 | CASSFGTKNTEAFF | TGTGCCAGCAGTTTCGGGACAAAGAACACTGAAGCTTTCTTT
TRBJ2-7 | - | TRBD2 | TRBV7-8 | CASSSGTSSYEQYF | TGTGCCAGCAGTTCCGGGACTAGCAGCTACGAGCAGTACTTC
TRBJ2-1 | - | - | TRBV18 | CASSPRQRYNEQFF | TGTGCCAGCTCACCAAGACAGAGATACAATGAGCAGTTCTTC
TRBJ1-1 | few | - | TRBV29-1 | CSVWPLSSHTEAFF | TGCAGCGTTTGGCCTCTCAGTAGTCACACTGAAGCTTTCTTT
TRBJ2-7 | once | - | TRBV5-6 | CASSLATGLPLEQYF | TGTGCCAGCAGCTTGGCGACAGGCCTACCCTTGGAGCAGTACTTC
TRBJ2-7 | medium-sized | - | TRBV11-3 | CASSVGASLLGDEQYF | TGTGCCAGCAGCGTCGGCGCCAGTCTATTGGGAGACGAGCAGTACTTC
TRBJ2-3 | once | - | TRBV21-1 | CASSKVSVGPSTDTQYF | TGTGCCAGCAGCAAAGTTTCGGTCGGCCCCAGCACAGATACGCAGTATTTT
TRBJ2-2 | - | TRBD1 | TRBV12-3/TRBV12-4 | CASSPRGTGPPNTGELFF | TGTGCCAGCAGTCCAAGGGGGACAGGCCCCCCGAACACCGGGGAGCTGTTTTTT
TRBJ1-2 | large | TRBD1 | TRBV15 | CATSSRTGSIYGYTF | TGTGCCACCAGCTCTAGGACAGGTTCGATCTATGGCTACACCTTC
TRBJ1-2 | - | - | TRBV4-1 | CASNRITQGSSNYGYTF | TGCGCCAGCAACAGGATAACACAGGGAAGCAGTAACTATGGCTACACCTTC
TRBJ2-1 | - | TRBD2 | TRBV6-7 | CASSYRSGRADRNEQFF | TGTGCCAGCAGTTACCGGAGCGGGAGGGCCGATCGCAATGAGCAGTTCTTC
TRBJ2-4 | - | - | TRBV7-9 | CASSGSNIQYF | TGTGCCAGCTCGGGTTCGAACATTCAGTACTTC
TRBJ2-7 | few | TRBD1 | TRBV5-4 | CASSLDGTGEQYF | TGTGCCAGCAGCTTGGACGGGACAGGGGAGCAGTACTTC
TRBJ1-2 | few | - | TRBV29-1 | CSVGSETQTRFYGYTF | TGCAGCGTTGGGTCCGAGACTCAGACCCGATTCTATGGCTACACCTTC
TRBJ1-5 | - | TRBD1 | TRBV6-1 | CASSAGTGGNQPQHF | TGTGCCAGCAGTGCGGGGACAGGGGGCAATCAGCCCCAGCATTTT
TRBJ1-2 | - | - | TRBV30 | CAWDLMGARNYGYTF | TGTGCCTGGGATCTAATGGGGGCGAGGAACTATGGCTACACCTTC
TRBJ2-7 | - | - | TRBV28 | CASYSGGTGFYEQYF | TGTGCCAGCTACTCGGGGGGGACAGGGTTCTACGAGCAGTACTTC
TRBJ2-5 | once | TRBD2 | TRBV2 | CASSDYSGGETQYF | TGTGCCAGCAGTGACTATTCGGGGGGGGAGACCCAGTACTTC